Listed here are 14 T cell receptor beta chains from one sample, sequenced in a study of shared clonotypes between healthy human individuals. It was CD45RO-negative cells, positively selected for CCR7, that made up naive CD8 cells, with terminally differentiated effector memory CD45RA+ cells excluded. Libraries were prepared by immunoSEQ multiplex PCR; TCRdb keeps only in-frame clonotypes and omits some of them. Of about 2 million clones listed, about 94% are singletons. Sample: naive CD8+ T cells sorted from blood. The source of these receptors is a young man in good health.

V is TRBV14 and J is TRBJ2-5; TRBD1 might be the D (5 bases). The CDR3 length is 16 residues. Germline CDR1 is SGHDN and CDR2 is FVKESK. V was pared by 1 base and J by 5 bases, with 17 bases between. The CDR3 sequence is CASSQATPAYRETQYF. CDR3 nucleotide sequence: TGTGCCAGCAGCCAAGCGACACCGGCTTACAGGGAGACCCAGTACTTC.

The rearrangement joins TRBV27 to TRBJ2-3; 7 bases align to TRBD2. The length of the CDR3 is 14 residues. Germline CDR1 reads MNHEY; CDR2 reads SMNVEV (reference sequence). J gave up 1 base and V 4 bases, and 2 bases lay outside the gene matches. The DNA of the CDR3 is TGTGCCAGCAGTTGGGGGGGAGGCACAGATACGCAGTATTTT. It specifies CASSWGGGTDTQYF.

The chain links TRBV7-9 to TRBJ1-5; maybe TRBD1 (5 bases). Per germline, CDR1 SEHNR and CDR2 FQNEAQ (reference sequence). The CDR3 is made up of 16 amino acids. V was trimmed by 1 base and J by 3 bases, leaving 13 bases between them. Here the CDR3 reads CASSLGGRDPNQPQHF. Here the CDR3 DNA reads TGTGCCAGCAGCTTAGGGGGCAGGGACCCCAATCAGCCCCAGCATTTT.

The table lists this clone with a count of one. The chain uses TRBV6-5 and TRBJ1-2; possible D gene TRBD1, 5 bases. The CDR3 length is 14 residues. Germline V gene data show CDR1 as MNHEY and CDR2 as SVGAGI. Trimming removed 5 bases at V and 7 bases at J, with 17 bases between. The CDR3 loop reads CASSPGTQLGGYTF. The CDR3 coding sequence is TGTGCCAGCAGTCCCGGGACGCAGTTGGGTGGCTACACCTTC.

This clone was seen only once. This chain links TRBV30 with TRBJ2-3; no reliable D call. The CDR3 covers 12 residues. V was clipped by 0 bases and J by 5 bases, with 6 bases between them. Germline-derived CDR1 and CDR2 are GTSNPN and SVGIG (reference sequence). CDR3 amino acids: CAWSVVIDTQYF. The CDR3 DNA follows: TGTGCCTGGAGTGTGGTCATAGATACGCAGTATTTT. The full variable domain, rest sourced from reference TRBV30 and TRBJ2-3, is SQTIHQWPATLVQPVGSPLSLECTVEGTSNPNLYWYRQAAGRGLQLLFYSVGIGQISSEVPQNLSASRPQDRQFILSSKKLLLSDSGFYLCAWSVVIDTQYFGPGTRLTVL.

The V gene is TRBV27, the J gene TRBJ2-1; perhaps TRBD1 as D (5 bases). Germline CDR1 and CDR2: MNHEY and SMNVEV (reference sequence). V was shortened by 0 bases and J by 5 bases, with 11 bases between the two germline ends. The CDR3 consists of 15 residues. Here the CDR3 DNA reads TGTGCCAGCAGTTTATCCCCCCCACAGGACAATGAGCAGTTCTTC. It is translated as CASSLSPPQDNEQFF.

J is TRBJ1-2 and V is TRBV6-5; weak D call: TRBD1 (6 bases). CDR3 length equals 14 residues. Germline lookup yields CDR1 MNHEY and CDR2 SVGAGI. V lost 4 bases, J lost 2 bases, and 11 bases lay in between. CDR3 nucleotides: TGTGCCAGCAGTTTCGGACAGCTCAACTATGGCTACACCTTC. It yields the protein CASSFGQLNYGYTF.

The chain couples TRBV6-1 to TRBJ1-1; the D gene is possibly TRBD1 (5 bases). V shed 6 bases and J shed 2 bases, with 13 bases lying between them. This CDR3 is built from 14 residues. Germline assignment: CDR1 MNHNS and CDR2 SASEGT. The CDR3: CASRSGRINTEAFF. The CDR3 DNA sequence: TGTGCCAGCAGGTCGGGACGGATAAACACTGAAGCTTTCTTT.

This clone was found once. The V call is TRBV29-1, the J call TRBJ2-5; TRBD2 is a possible D gene (5 bases). The J call may be faulty, since TRBJ2-7 better matches the DNA end. Germline V gives CDR1 SQVTM, CDR2 ANQGSEA. CDR3 size: 13 residues. CDR3 sequence: CSVETGSSYEQYF. CDR3 DNA sequence: TGCAGCGTTGAAACGGGGAGCTCCTACGAGCAGTACTTC.

The chain links TRBV6-5 to TRBJ1-6, with D unresolved. This CDR3 spans 15 amino acids. V gave up 2 bases and J gave up 5 bases, with 10 bases separating them. CDR1 is MNHEY, CDR2 SVGAGI, per germline. The CDR3 bases are TGTGCCAGCAGTTACGGCCAGACTCATAATTCACCCCTCCACTTT. Translation gives CASSYGQTHNSPLHF.

J is TRBJ2-2 and V is TRBV9; D may match TRBD1 or TRBD2 (5 bases each). CDR1 and CDR2 (germline): SGDLS, YYNGEE. V was clipped by 3 bases and J by 8 bases, with 14 bases between them. CDR3 length: 14 amino acids. The CDR3 DNA is TGTGCCAGCAGCGGGGGACCTCTAAATGGGGAGCTGTTTTTT. This codes for CASSGGPLNGELFF.

The chain has TRBV7-3 and TRBJ2-1; D possibly matches TRBD1 or TRBD2 (5 bases each). The length of the CDR3 is 16 residues. V lost 4 bases, J lost 1 base, and 14 bases lay in between. Germline CDR1 and CDR2: SGHTA and FQGTGA. As DNA, the CDR3 is TGTGCCAGCAGCTCACCGGGGCGTTGGTCCTACAATGAGCAGTTCTTC. Its translation is CASSSPGRWSYNEQFF.

The chain couples TRBV7-9 to TRBJ2-7; either TRBD1 or TRBD2 may supply D (5 bases each). V was shortened by 5 bases and J by 4 bases, with 15 bases between the two germline ends. This CDR3 is built from 14 residues. Germline values: CDR1 SEHNR, CDR2 FQNEAQ (reference sequence). The DNA for the CDR3 is TGTGCCAGCAGCCCTGGACTGGGGGTATACGAGCAGTACTTC. Amino acids: CASSPGLGVYEQYF.

V usage is TRBV30 and J usage is TRBJ1-6, with TRBD1 matching over 9 bases. The CDR3 has 16 residues. Trimming took 4 bases from V and 7 from J; bases not matched to a gene: 11. CDR1 and CDR2 from the germline V gene are GTSNPN and SVGIG (reference sequence). In nucleotides, the CDR3 is TGTGCCTGGACCCCAGAGGAGGACAGGGGCAATTCACCCCTCCACTTT. This translates into CAWTPEEDRGNSPLHF.